Shown below are 8 T cell receptor beta chains from a single sample sequenced in a study of CXCR3-negative and CXCR3-positive naive CD8 T cells. Study outcomes and limitations: TRB CDR3 hydrophobicity was greater in CXCR3-positive naive cells than in CXCR3-negative naive cells.

Libraries were UMI-labeled 5' RACE TRB cDNA. TCRdb reprocessed the 5' RACE reads and stores each CDR3 protein as one record, lacking DNA. The repertoire table contains 130,000 to 150,000 distinct CDR3 sequences. These receptors are not linked to any known antigen. Sequencing was performed on naive CXCR3+ CD8+ T cells from blood. As for subset: CD45RO-CCR7+CD27+CD95- naive CD8+ T cells expressing CXCR3 (TNR3+). The origin of the receptors is a human donor in good health. Some clones in this sample may be carry-over from other donors' samples.

V and J are TRBV28 and TRBJ2-3; checking the TCRdb D call of TRBD2 is not possible without DNA. Germline values: CDR1 MDHEN, CDR2 SYDVKM. This CDR3 has 17 residues. CDR3 region: CASSGPWTSGGENTQYF.

The V and J genes are TRBV4-1 and TRBJ2-7; the TRBD1 assignment by TCRdb is unverifiable without DNA. This CDR3 comprises 15 residues. In germline, CDR1 is MGHRA, CDR2 YSYEKL. The CDR3 is CASRNTPGRDDEQYF.

The chain uses TRBV29-1 and TRBJ1-2. The CDR3 consists of 13 residues. Germline CDR1 is SQVTM and CDR2 is ANQGSEA. This chain's CDR3 is CSVEDLLYYGYTF. Looking up the rest from reference TRBV29-1 and TRBJ1-2 gives the full variable domain: SAVISQKPSRDICQRGTSLTIQCQVDSQVTMMFWYRQQPGQSLTLIATANQGSEATYESGFVIDKFPISRPNLTFSTLTVSNMSPEDSSIYLCSVEDLLYYGYTFGSGTRLTVV.

This chain connects TRBV7-9 to TRBJ2-7; TCRdb's D gene call, TRBD1, goes unchecked for lack of DNA. This CDR3 spans 16 amino acids. Germline V lookup: CDR1 SEHNR, CDR2 FQNEAQ (reference sequence). The CDR3 spells CASSSSGTGFSYEQYF.

V and J are TRBV7-2 and TRBJ1-3; TCRdb lists TRBD1, though no DNA is available to test this call. Germline V lookup: CDR1 SGHTA, CDR2 FQGNSA. The CDR3 extends over 14 amino acids. CDR3 protein: CASSLATGGNTIYF.

The chain employs TRBV27 and TRBJ1-6. This CDR3 comprises 13 residues. The germline V gene has CDR1 MNHEY and CDR2 SMNVEV (reference sequence). CDR3 protein: CASSLQETSPLHF.

The chain recombines TRBV4-1 with TRBJ2-6. The CDR3 contains 13 residues. Germline V CDR1 and CDR2: MGHRA, YSYEKL. CDR3 protein: CASRLSGANVLTF.

The CDR3 protein is CASSLVGEKQFF. The J gene is TRBJ2-1, the V gene TRBV27; the D gene TCRdb calls, TRBD1, cannot be checked with no DNA. The germline V gene encodes CDR1 MNHEY and CDR2 SMNVEV (reference sequence). The CDR3 extends over 12 amino acids.